One and the same sample provided the 25 T cell receptor beta chains below, sequenced in a study of control samples from healthy donors and cancer patients. Clones were sequenced by immunoSEQ multiplex PCR, and TCRdb holds only the in-frame ones, with some missing. The sample has fewer than 95,000 clones, approximately 89% seen once. Sequenced sample: blood. These TCRs come from a man younger than 45 in good health.

CDR3 loop: CASSLGLHNSPLHF. CDR3 nucleotides: TGTGCCAGCAGTTTAGGGCTCCATAATTCACCCCTCCACTTT. The chain carries TRBV28 and TRBJ1-6, with D unresolved. Germline V CDR1 and CDR2: MDHEN, SYDVKM. The V and J ends lost 2 bases and 5 bases respectively, with 7 bases between them. The CDR3 is 14 residues long.

The V gene is TRBV5-1, the J gene TRBJ2-5, with 9 bases fitting TRBD1. This CDR3 comprises 14 residues. CDR1 and CDR2 (germline): SGHRS, YFSETQ. The V gene end was trimmed by 3 bases and the J gene end by 4 bases; junction bases not matched to a gene: 4. CDR3 coding DNA: TGCGCCAGCAGCTCTAGGACAGGGGCAGAGACCCAGTACTTC. As protein: CASSSRTGAETQYF.

This clone was detected only a few times. The chain employs TRBV30 and TRBJ1-6; 11 bases align to TRBD1. CDR3 size: 14 residues. J lost 12 bases, V lost 1 base, and 5 bases had no gene match. CDR1 and CDR2 from the germline V gene are GTSNPN and SVGIG (reference sequence). The CDR3 sequence: CAWSDGQGALPLHF. The CDR3 coding sequence is TGTGCCTGGAGTGACGGACAGGGGGCCTTACCCCTCCACTTT.

The chain is built from TRBV7-2 and TRBJ1-1; D ambiguous. This CDR3 comprises 14 residues. Looked up from germline, CDR1 is SGHTA and CDR2 is FQGNSA. Deletions cut 2 bases from V and 3 bases from J, with 10 bases between. CDR3 coding DNA: TGTGCCAGCAGCTTACAGGTAGCGGACACTGAAGCTTTCTTT. Translating gives CASSLQVADTEAFF.

This chain connects TRBV11-2 to TRBJ1-3; D call uncertain. In germline, CDR1 is SGHAT, CDR2 FQNNGV. The V gene lost 3 bases and the J gene lost 2 bases, with 11 bases spanning the gap. This CDR3 contains 15 residues. CDR3 nucleotide sequence: TGTGCCAGCAGCTTCGTTCCGGCAGCTGGAAACACCATATATTTT. This encodes CASSFVPAAGNTIYF.

This chain links TRBV4-1 with TRBJ1-3; unclear D gene. This CDR3 is built from 17 residues. The V end was cut by 0 bases, the J end by 0 bases, with 12 bases between. The V gene's germline CDR1 is MGHRA and CDR2 YSYEKL. The CDR3 nucleotides read TGCGCCAGCAGCCAAGAATCCTACAAACTCTCTGGAAACACCATATATTTT. Translated, it gives CASSQESYKLSGNTIYF.

The chain combines TRBV12-5 with TRBJ2-3; 10 bases line up with TRBD2. The CDR3 totals 16 residues. Trimming removed 1 base from V and 2 bases from J; junction bases left unmatched: 3. CDR1 LGHNT and CDR2 FRNRAP come from the germline V gene. The CDR3 region is CASGLGTSGHTDTQYF. The CDR3 bases are TGTGCTAGTGGTTTGGGGACTAGCGGTCACACAGATACGCAGTATTTT.

This clone was observed a handful of times. The V call is TRBV7-9, the J call TRBJ2-7; D may be TRBD1 (6 bases). Between the trimmed V and J ends, which lost 5 bases and 5 bases, there was a span of 13 bases. CDR3 length equals 13 residues. Germline loops: CDR1 SEHNR, CDR2 FQNEAQ (reference sequence). CDR3 sequence reads: CASSAPGQNEQYF. The CDR3 DNA reads as TGTGCCAGCAGCGCTCCCGGACAGAACGAGCAGTACTTC.

The CDR3 is CASSYGAGSWNSPLHF. The CDR3 DNA reads as TGTGCCAGCAGTTACGGAGCGGGCTCTTGGAATTCACCCCTCCACTTT. This sequence joins TRBV6-6 and TRBJ1-6; D gene uncertain. In germline, CDR1 is MNHNY, CDR2 SVGAGI (reference sequence). The CDR3 runs to 16 residues. Trimming cost V 2 bases and J 7 bases, with 15 bases left between them.

This clone was seen once. The chain carries TRBV5-1 and TRBJ1-2; D unresolved. Germline lookup yields CDR1 SGHRS and CDR2 YFSETQ. This CDR3 has 13 amino acids. Trimming removed 0 bases from V and 8 bases from J, with 11 bases in between. CDR3 loop: CASSLERERGYTF. Written as DNA, the CDR3 is TGCGCCAGCAGCTTGGAAAGGGAACGAGGCTACACCTTC. The full variable domain, its missing parts supplied by reference TRBV5-1 and TRBJ1-2, is KAGVTQTPRYLIKTRGQQVTLSCSPISGHRSVSWYQQTPGQGLQFLFEYFSETQRNKGNFPGRFSGRQFSNSRSEMNVSTLELGDSALYLCASSLERERGYTFGSGTRLTVV.

This clone was seen just once. The chain joins TRBV7-3 to TRBJ1-1, with a tentative D call TRBD1 (6 bases). Germline V gene lookup returns CDR1 SGHTA and CDR2 FQGTGA. The CDR3 has 13 residues. Trimming pared 0 bases from V and 6 bases from J, leaving 8 bases between. DNA of the CDR3: TGTGCCAGCAGCTTAACCGGACAGTCTGAAGCTTTCTTT. It specifies CASSLTGQSEAFF.

The V gene is TRBV30, the J gene TRBJ2-6; the D call may be TRBD1 or TRBD2 (5 bases each). Trimming removed 4 bases from V and 2 bases from J, with 9 bases in between. The CDR3 sequence is 14 residues long. Germline CDR1 reads GTSNPN; CDR2 reads SVGIG (reference sequence). CDR3 amino acids: CAWNQGAGANVLTF. CDR3 bases: TGTGCCTGGAACCAGGGAGCTGGGGCCAACGTCCTGACTTTC.

J is TRBJ1-2 and V is TRBV5-1; 10 nucleotides align to TRBD1. The J segment lost 2 bases and the V segment lost 4 bases, leaving 5 bases of the junction unmatched. The CDR3 loop spans 15 amino acids. In germline, CDR1 is SGHRS, CDR2 YFSETQ. CDR3 sequence (DNA): TGCGCCAGCAGCGGGGGGACAGGGGTAAACTATGGCTACACCTTC. As protein: CASSGGTGVNYGYTF.

The chain links TRBV29-1 to TRBJ1-2; D is ambiguous. Germline V lookup: CDR1 SQVTM, CDR2 ANQGSEA. V dropped 2 bases and J dropped 2 bases, with 3 bases sitting between them. The CDR3 runs to 11 residues. In nucleotides, the CDR3 is TGCAGCGTTGAACAGAACTATGGCTACACCTTC. Translation gives CSVEQNYGYTF.

This chain connects TRBV5-6 to TRBJ1-5; 9 positions match TRBD1. CDR1 and CDR2 from the germline V gene are SGHDT and YYEEEE. The CDR3 is 16 residues long. V dropped 2 bases and J dropped 6; count of bases not matched to a gene: 9. CDR3 bases: TGTGCCAGCAGCTTCCACGGACAGGGGTACAGTCAGCCCCAGCATTTT. Protein product: CASSFHGQGYSQPQHF.

The chain employs TRBV12-3 or TRBV12-4 and TRBJ1-1; D gene ambiguous. This CDR3 is 12 amino acids long. The V gene lost 6 bases and the J gene lost 4 bases, with 9 bases spanning the gap. This CDR3 reads CASSSTGTEAFF. DNA for the CDR3: TGTGCCAGCAGCTCTACCGGCACTGAAGCTTTCTTT.

The V gene is TRBV4-2, the J gene TRBJ1-2, with D unclear. The CDR3 spans 17 residues. The germline V gene has CDR1 LGHNA and CDR2 YNFKEQ. V was clipped by 1 base and J by 1 base, with 16 bases between them. CDR3 nucleotide sequence: TGTGCCAGCAGCCAAGGGGGTCGTGCTGGGGATAACTATGGCTACACCTTC. Protein: CASSQGGRAGDNYGYTF.

V and J are TRBV5-4 and TRBJ1-5, with a tentative D call TRBD1 (6 bases). V lost 4 bases and J 1 base, leaving 6 bases between the germline ends. The CDR3 spans 13 residues. Germline CDR1 SGHNT, CDR2 YYREEE (reference sequence). CDR3 sequence: CASSRGSNQPQHF. In DNA form, the CDR3 reads TGTGCCAGCAGCAGGGGGAGCAATCAGCCCCAGCATTTT.

The V gene is TRBV4-2, the J gene TRBJ1-1; D unresolved. Germline V CDR1 and CDR2: LGHNA, YNFKEQ. The CDR3 covers 15 residues. Trimming took 1 base from V and 7 from J, leaving 16 bases between them. CDR3 nucleotide sequence: TGTGCCAGCAGCCAAGTTTCAGGTCCTCCCGGTGAAGCTTTCTTT. Its translation is CASSQVSGPPGEAFF.

This chain joins TRBV4-1 and TRBJ2-5; TRBD2 aligns across 8 bases. The V segment lost 2 bases and the J segment 2 bases; nucleotides outside the gene matches: 1. Germline V gene data show CDR1 as MGHRA and CDR2 as YSYEKL. The length of the CDR3 is 14 residues. DNA of the CDR3: TGCGCCAGCAGCCAACCGGGGGGGCAAGAGACCCAGTACTTC. This sequence encodes CASSQPGGQETQYF.

The chain employs TRBV7-8 and TRBJ2-2, with D possibly being TRBD1 (6 bases). The CDR3 runs 16 residues. Germline CDR1 and CDR2: SGHVS and FQNEAQ. Trimming pared 0 bases from V and 4 bases from J, leaving 12 bases between. The DNA for the CDR3 is TGTGCCAGCAGCTTAGCGTCGGACAGAAGCACCGGGGAGCTGTTTTTT. Protein: CASSLASDRSTGELFF.

J is TRBJ1-2 and V is TRBV12-3 or TRBV12-4; no firm D call. The CDR3 runs to 11 residues. The ends were cut back, 1 base at V and 12 bases at J, with 9 bases in the middle. The CDR3 sequence: CASSLGQRHTF. The CDR3 region has the DNA TGTGCCAGCAGTTTAGGCCAGCGCCACACCTTC.

The sample holds one count of this clone. This rearrangement joins TRBV9 to TRBJ2-5; no firm D call. CDR1 and CDR2 (germline): SGDLS, YYNGEE. The CDR3 runs 14 residues. Trimming took 3 bases from V and 1 from J, leaving 10 bases between them. The CDR3 here is CASSAPGLQETQYF. CDR3 in DNA: TGTGCCAGCAGCGCCCCCGGCCTCCAAGAGACCCAGTACTTC.

The chain recombines TRBV29-1 with TRBJ1-2, with unresolved D. V gave up 3 bases and J gave up 8 bases, with 13 bases separating them. This CDR3 contains 12 residues. Germline V gene lookup returns CDR1 SQVTM and CDR2 ANQGSEA. CDR3 sequence reads: CSVELARRGYTF. The CDR3 nucleotides read TGCAGCGTTGAGTTGGCCAGAAGGGGCTACACCTTC.

This clone has only a few counts. V gene TRBV9 combines with J gene TRBJ2-2; D call uncertain. V was shortened by 0 bases and J by 3 bases, with 9 bases between the two germline ends. The germline V gene has CDR1 SGDLS and CDR2 YYNGEE. The CDR3 spans 15 residues. CDR3 nucleotides: TGTGCCAGCAGCGTAGGGGCGACACACACCGGGGAGCTGTTTTTT. Protein product: CASSVGATHTGELFF. Supplemented by reference TRBV9 and TRBJ2-2, the full variable domain reads DSGVTQTPKHLITATGQRVTLRCSPRSGDLSVYWYQQSLDQGLQFLIQYYNGEERAKGNILERFSAQQFPDLHSELNLSSLELGDSALYFCASSVGATHTGELFFGEGSRLTVL.